This T cell receptor beta chain is from a study of blood T cell repertoires in COVID-19. Study-level information: The study drew acute and convalescent COVID-19 samples from the United States, Italy and Spain. The cDNA or gDNA used as material had been derived from T cells, B-cell-depleted T cells, or PBMCs.

CDR3 length: 13 amino acids. Germline CDR1 SGDLS, CDR2 YYNGEE. J was trimmed by 4 bases and V by 4 bases; bases with no gene match: 5. Under the authors' procedure: Nucleated cell number was recorded as an estimate derived from reference gene primer amplification. Repertoires were generated with immunoSEQ multiplex PCR, while TCRdb's copy carries only in-frame clones and drops some. V and J calls and clone size are as listed in that table; D and trimming were resolved from the DNA. The sample includes over 200,000 clones, approximately 86% of them seen just once. V usage is TRBV9 and J usage is TRBJ2-7; TRBD1 matches 7 bases. The specimen sequenced was peripheral blood. The origin of this receptor is a middle-aged man with acute or convalescent COVID-19. The CDR3 loop reads CASSSDRFYEQYF. The CDR3 nucleotides are TGTGCCAGCAGCTCGGACAGGTTTTACGAGCAGTACTTC.